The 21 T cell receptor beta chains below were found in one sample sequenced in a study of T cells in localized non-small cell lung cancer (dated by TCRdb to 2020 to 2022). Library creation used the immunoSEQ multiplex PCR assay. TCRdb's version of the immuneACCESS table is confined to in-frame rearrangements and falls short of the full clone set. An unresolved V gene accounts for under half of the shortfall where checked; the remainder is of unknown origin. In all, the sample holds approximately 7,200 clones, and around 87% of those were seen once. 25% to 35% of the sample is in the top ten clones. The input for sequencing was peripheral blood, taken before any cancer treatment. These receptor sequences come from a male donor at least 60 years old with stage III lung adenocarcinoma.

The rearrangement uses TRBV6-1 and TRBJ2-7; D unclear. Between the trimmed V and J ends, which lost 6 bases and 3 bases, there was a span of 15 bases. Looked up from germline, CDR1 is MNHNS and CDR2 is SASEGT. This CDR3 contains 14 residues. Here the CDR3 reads CASSDDGWSYEQYF. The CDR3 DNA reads TGTGCCAGCAGCGACGACGGCTGGAGCTACGAGCAGTACTTC.

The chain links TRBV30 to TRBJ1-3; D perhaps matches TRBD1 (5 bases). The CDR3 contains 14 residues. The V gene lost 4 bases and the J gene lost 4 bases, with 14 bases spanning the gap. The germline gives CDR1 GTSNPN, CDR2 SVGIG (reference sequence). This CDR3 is CAWTGTHEGNTIYF. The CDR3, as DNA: TGTGCCTGGACCGGGACCCATGAGGGAAACACCATATATTTT.

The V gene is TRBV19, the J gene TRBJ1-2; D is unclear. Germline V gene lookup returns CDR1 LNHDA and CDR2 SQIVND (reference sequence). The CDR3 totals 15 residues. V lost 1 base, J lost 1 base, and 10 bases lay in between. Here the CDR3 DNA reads TGTGCCAGTAGTATAGGAGACCGATTTAACTATGGCTACACCTTC. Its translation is CASSIGDRFNYGYTF.

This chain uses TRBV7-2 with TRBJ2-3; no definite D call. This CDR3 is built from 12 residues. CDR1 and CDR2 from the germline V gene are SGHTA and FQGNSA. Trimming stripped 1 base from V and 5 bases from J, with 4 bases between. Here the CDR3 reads CASSLVVDTQYF. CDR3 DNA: TGTGCCAGCAGCTTAGTAGTAGATACGCAGTATTTT. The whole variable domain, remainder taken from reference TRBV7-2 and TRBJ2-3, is GAGVSQSPSNKVTEKGKDVELRCDPISGHTALYWYRQSLGQGLEFLIYFQGNSAPDKSGLPSDRFSAERTGGSVSTLTIQRTQQEDSAVYLCASSLVVDTQYFGPGTRLTVL.

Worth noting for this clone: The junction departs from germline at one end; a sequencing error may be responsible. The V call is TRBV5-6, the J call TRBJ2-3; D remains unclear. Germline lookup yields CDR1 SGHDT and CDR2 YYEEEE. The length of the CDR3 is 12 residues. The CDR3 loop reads CASSANTNTQYF. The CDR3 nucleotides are TGTGCCAGCAGCGCAAACACAAATACGCAGTATTTT.

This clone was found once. The CDR3: CASSLGPRAEAFF. For the CDR3, the DNA is TGTGCCAGCAGCTTAGGACCCAGGGCTGAAGCTTTCTTT. The chain couples TRBV7-7 to TRBJ1-1, with D possibly being TRBD1 (5 bases). Trimming left V 1 base short and J 6 bases short, with 9 bases between. Per germline, CDR1 SSHAT and CDR2 FNYEAQ (reference sequence). The CDR3 spans 13 residues. Filled out from reference TRBV7-7 and TRBJ1-1, the complete variable domain reads GAGVSQSPRYKVTKRGQDVTLRCDPISSHATLYWYQQALGQGPEFLTYFNYEAQPDKSGLPSDRFSAERPEGSISTLTIQRTEQRDSAMYRCASSLGPRAEAFFGQGTRLTVV.

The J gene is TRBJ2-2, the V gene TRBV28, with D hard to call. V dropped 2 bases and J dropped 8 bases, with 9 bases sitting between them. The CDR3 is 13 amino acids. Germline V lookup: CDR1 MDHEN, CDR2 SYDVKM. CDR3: CASSLGFQGELFF. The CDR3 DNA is TGTGCCAGCAGTTTAGGATTCCAAGGGGAGCTGTTTTTT.

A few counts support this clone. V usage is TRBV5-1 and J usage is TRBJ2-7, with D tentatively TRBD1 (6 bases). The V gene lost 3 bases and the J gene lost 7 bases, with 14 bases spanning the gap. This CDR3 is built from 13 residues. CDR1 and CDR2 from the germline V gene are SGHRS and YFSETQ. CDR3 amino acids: CASSSGGEGEQYF. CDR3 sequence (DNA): TGCGCCAGCAGCTCTGGGGGCGAAGGGGAGCAGTACTTC.

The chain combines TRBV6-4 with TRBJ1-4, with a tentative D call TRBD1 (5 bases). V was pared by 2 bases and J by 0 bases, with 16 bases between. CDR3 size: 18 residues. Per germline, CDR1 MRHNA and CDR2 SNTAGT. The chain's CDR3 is CASSDGQGRSATNEKLFF. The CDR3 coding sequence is TGTGCCAGCAGTGACGGACAAGGGCGGTCCGCAACTAATGAAAAACTGTTTTTT.

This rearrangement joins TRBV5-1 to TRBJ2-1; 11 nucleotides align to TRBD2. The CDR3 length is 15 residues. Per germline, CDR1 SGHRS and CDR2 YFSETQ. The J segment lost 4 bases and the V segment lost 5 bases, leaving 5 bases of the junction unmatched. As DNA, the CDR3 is TGCGCCAGCAGTTCGGGACTAGCGGATTACAATGAGCAGTTCTTC. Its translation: CASSSGLADYNEQFF.

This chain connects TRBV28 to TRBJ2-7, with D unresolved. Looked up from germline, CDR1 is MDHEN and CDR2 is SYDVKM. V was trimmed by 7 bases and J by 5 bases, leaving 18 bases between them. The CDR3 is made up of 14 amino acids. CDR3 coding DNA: TGTGCCAGCACCCCCGGCCCGGGTCTGAACGAGCAGTACTTC. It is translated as CASTPGPGLNEQYF.

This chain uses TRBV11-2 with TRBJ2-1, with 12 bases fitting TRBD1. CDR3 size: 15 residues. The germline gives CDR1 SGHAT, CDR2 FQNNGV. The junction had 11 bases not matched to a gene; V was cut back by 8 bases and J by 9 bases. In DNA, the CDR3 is TGTGCCAGCGATACTGGGGGACAGGGGGCGGGTGAGCAGTTCTTC. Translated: CASDTGGQGAGEQFF.

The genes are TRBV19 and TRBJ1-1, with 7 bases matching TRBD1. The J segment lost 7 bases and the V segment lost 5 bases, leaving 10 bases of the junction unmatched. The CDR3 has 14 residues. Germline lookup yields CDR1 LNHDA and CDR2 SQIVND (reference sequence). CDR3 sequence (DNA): TGTGCCAGTAGTCCCGGTGGGGGACAGATTGAAGCTTTCTTT. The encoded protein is CASSPGGGQIEAFF.

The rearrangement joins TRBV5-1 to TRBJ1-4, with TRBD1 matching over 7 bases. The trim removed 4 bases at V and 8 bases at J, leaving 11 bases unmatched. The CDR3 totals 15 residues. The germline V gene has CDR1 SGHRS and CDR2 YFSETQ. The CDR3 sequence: CASSPGTDVGEKLFF. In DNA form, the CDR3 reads TGCGCCAGCAGCCCTGGGACAGACGTGGGAGAAAAACTGTTTTTT. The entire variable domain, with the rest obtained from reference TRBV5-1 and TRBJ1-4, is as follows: KAGVTQTPRYLIKTRGQQVTLSCSPISGHRSVSWYQQTPGQGLQFLFEYFSETQRNKGNFPGRFSGRQFSNSRSEMNVSTLELGDSALYLCASSPGTDVGEKLFFGSGTQLSVL.

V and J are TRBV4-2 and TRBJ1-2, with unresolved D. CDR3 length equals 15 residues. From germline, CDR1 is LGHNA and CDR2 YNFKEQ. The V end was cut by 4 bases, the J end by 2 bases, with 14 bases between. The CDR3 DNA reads TGTGCCAGCAGCCCAGTGGCGGGTTACAACTATGGCTACACCTTC. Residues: CASSPVAGYNYGYTF.

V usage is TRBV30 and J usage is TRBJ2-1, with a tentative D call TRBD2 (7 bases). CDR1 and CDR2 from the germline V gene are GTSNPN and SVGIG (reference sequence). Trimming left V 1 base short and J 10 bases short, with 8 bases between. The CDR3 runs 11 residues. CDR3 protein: CAWSEGGEQFF. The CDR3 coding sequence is TGTGCCTGGAGTGAGGGGGGGGAGCAGTTCTTC. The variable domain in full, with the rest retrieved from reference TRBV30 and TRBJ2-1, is SQTIHQWPATLVQPVGSPLSLECTVEGTSNPNLYWYRQAAGRGLQLLFYSVGIGQISSEVPQNLSASRPQDRQFILSSKKLLLSDSGFYLCAWSEGGEQFFGPGTRLTVL.

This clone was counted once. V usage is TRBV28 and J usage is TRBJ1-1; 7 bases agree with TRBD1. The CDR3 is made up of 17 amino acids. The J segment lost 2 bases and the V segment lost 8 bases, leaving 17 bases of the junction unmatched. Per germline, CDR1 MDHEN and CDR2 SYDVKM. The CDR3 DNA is TGTGCCAGCGCTTCGTCTAGGGTTTGGACAGGCAACACTGAAGCTTTCTTT. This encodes CASASSRVWTGNTEAFF.

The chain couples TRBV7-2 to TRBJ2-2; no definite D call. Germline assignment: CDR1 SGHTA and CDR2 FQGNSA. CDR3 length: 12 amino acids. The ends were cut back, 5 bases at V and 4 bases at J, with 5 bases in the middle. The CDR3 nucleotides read TGTGCCAGCAGCCGTAGCACCGGGGAGCTGTTTTTT. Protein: CASSRSTGELFF.

CDR3 coding DNA: TGTGCCAGCAGCGTTGGGCCCCTAGGGCAGCCCCAGCATTTT. The encoded protein is CASSVGPLGQPQHF. This chain connects TRBV5-4 to TRBJ1-5; D uncertain. The CDR3 consists of 14 residues. V lost 4 bases to trimming and J lost 7 bases, with 15 bases between them. Germline V CDR1 and CDR2: SGHNT, YYREEE (reference sequence). The entire variable domain, with the rest obtained from reference TRBV5-4 and TRBJ1-5, is as follows: ETGVTQSPTHLIKTRGQQVTLRCSSQSGHNTVSWYQQALGQGPQFIFQYYREEENGRGNFPPRFSGLQFPNYSSELNVNALELDDSALYLCASSVGPLGQPQHFGDGTRLSIL.

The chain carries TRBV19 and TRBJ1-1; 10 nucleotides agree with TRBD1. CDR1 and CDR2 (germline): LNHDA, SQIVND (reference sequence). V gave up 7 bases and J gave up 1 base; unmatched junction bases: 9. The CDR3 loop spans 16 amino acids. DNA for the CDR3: TGTGCCAGTAAACTCGGAGGGGACAGGGGGAACACTGAAGCTTTCTTT. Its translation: CASKLGGDRGNTEAFF.

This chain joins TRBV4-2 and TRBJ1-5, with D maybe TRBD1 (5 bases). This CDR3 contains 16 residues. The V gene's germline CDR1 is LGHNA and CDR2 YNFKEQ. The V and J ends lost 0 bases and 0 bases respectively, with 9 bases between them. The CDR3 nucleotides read TGTGCCAGCAGCCAAGAGCCAGGGAATAGCAATCAGCCCCAGCATTTT. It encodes CASSQEPGNSNQPQHF.